A selection of T cell receptor beta chains follows, all from one sample in a study of T cell responses to AZD1222 COVID-19 vaccine. Some clones are missing from TCRdb's copy, which holds only in-frame ones; the method was immunoSEQ multiplex PCR. The table includes 90,000 to 130,000 clones, over 75% detected once. This material consisted of peripheral blood, taken on day 0 of AZD1222 vaccination. The receptor source for this set is an adult in good health. Both conserved end residues are part of each CDR3. The order of the fields is J gene, V gene, clone size, D gene, CDR3 protein, CDR3 DNA. A D gene is named only where the DNA matches it firmly. Only part of the rows carry a size: once, few, many, or a class if the clone is expanded.

J: TRBJ2-5
V: TRBV7-8
size: NA
D: TRBD2
CDR3: CASSKSPGLGDETQYF
DNA: TGTGCCAGCAGCAAGAGCCCGGGACTAGGGGACGAGACCCAGTACTTC

J: TRBJ2-2
V: TRBV3-1/TRBV3-2
size: NA
D: NA
CDR3: CASSQTGANTGELFF
DNA: TGTGCCAGCAGCCAAACGGGCGCGAACACCGGGGAGCTGTTTTTT

J: TRBJ1-2
V: TRBV28
size: NA
D: NA
CDR3: CASRLGTATMRYTF
DNA: TGTGCCAGCAGGTTGGGCACAGCTACTATGCGCTACACCTTC

J: TRBJ2-7
V: TRBV7-9
size: NA
D: NA
CDR3: CASSFGRSEQYF
DNA: TGTGCCAGCAGCTTTGGCCGGAGCGAGCAGTACTTC

J: TRBJ2-2
V: TRBV18
size: NA
D: NA
CDR3: CASSPKVPGELFF
DNA: TGTGCCAGCTCACCGAAGGTGCCCGGGGAGCTGTTTTTT

J: TRBJ2-1
V: TRBV4-1
size: NA
D: TRBD2
CDR3: CASSQSQAGTTKQFF
DNA: TGCGCCAGCAGCCAAAGTCAAGCGGGGACTACTAAGCAGTTCTTC

J: TRBJ1-1
V: TRBV4-1
size: NA
D: NA
CDR3: CASSQDQRGTEAFF
DNA: TGCGCCAGCAGCCAAGATCAGCGGGGCACTGAAGCTTTCTTT

J: TRBJ2-2
V: TRBV1
size: few
D: NA
CDR3: CTIHLVTVSNTGELFF
DNA: TGCACCATTCACCTGGTGACGGTTTCGAACACCGGGGAGCTGTTTTTT

J: TRBJ2-1
V: TRBV24-1
size: NA
D: NA
CDR3: CATSVSVSRGRWNEQFF
DNA: TGTGCCACCAGTGTCTCGGTTTCTCGGGGGCGCTGGAATGAGCAGTTCTTC

J: TRBJ2-5
V: TRBV27
size: NA
D: NA
CDR3: CASSLSAQETQYF
DNA: TGTGCCAGCAGTTTATCGGCCCAAGAGACCCAGTACTTC

J: TRBJ2-7
V: TRBV6-2/TRBV6-3
size: NA
D: TRBD1
CDR3: CASSYEKGALYEQYF
DNA: TGTGCCAGCAGTTATGAGAAGGGGGCCCTCTACGAGCAGTACTTC

J: TRBJ1-2
V: TRBV6-5
size: once
D: TRBD1
CDR3: CASSYRGQAQGYTF
DNA: TGTGCCAGCAGTTACCGGGGACAGGCCCAAGGCTACACCTTC

J: TRBJ2-2
V: TRBV27
size: NA
D: NA
CDR3: CASSLTRDGNTGELFF
DNA: TGTGCCAGCAGTTTAACTCGGGACGGGAACACCGGGGAGCTGTTTTTT

J: TRBJ1-2
V: TRBV4-3
size: NA
D: NA
CDR3: CASSQDTEGYYGYTF
DNA: TGCGCCAGCAGCCAAGATACCGAGGGGTACTATGGCTACACCTTC

J: TRBJ1-1
V: TRBV7-2
size: NA
D: NA
CDR3: CASSHLGGPTEAFF
DNA: TGTGCCAGCAGCCACCTGGGAGGGCCCACTGAAGCTTTCTTT

J: TRBJ1-2
V: TRBV2
size: NA
D: NA
CDR3: CASSEAGQGIYGYTF
DNA: TGTGCCAGCAGTGAAGCTGGGCAGGGAATCTATGGCTACACCTTC

J: TRBJ2-7
V: TRBV6-5
size: NA
D: NA
CDR3: CASHPGRTMYEQYF
DNA: TGTGCCTCACATCCGGGACGGACAATGTACGAGCAGTACTTC

J: TRBJ1-5
V: TRBV28
size: NA
D: NA
CDR3: CASRKDTRNQPQHF
DNA: TGTGCCAGCAGGAAGGACACACGCAATCAGCCCCAGCATTTT

J: TRBJ2-3
V: TRBV20-1
size: NA
D: NA
CDR3: CSASRATDTQYF
DNA: TGCAGTGCTAGTCGGGCCACAGATACGCAGTATTTT

J: TRBJ2-5
V: TRBV2
size: NA
D: NA
CDR3: CASSEALGGSETQYF
DNA: TGTGCCAGCAGTGAAGCGCTTGGGGGCTCGGAGACCCAGTACTTC

J: TRBJ2-1
V: TRBV4-3
size: NA
D: TRBD1
CDR3: CASSRQTGSRNEQFF
DNA: TGCGCCAGCAGCCGCCAGACAGGGTCGAGAAATGAGCAGTTCTTC

J: TRBJ2-3
V: TRBV2
size: NA
D: NA
CDR3: CASLRLVRDTQYF
DNA: TGTGCCAGTCTAAGACTAGTTAGAGATACGCAGTATTTT

J: TRBJ2-7
V: TRBV4-3
size: NA
D: TRBD2
CDR3: CASSQDRAGADEQYF
DNA: TGCGCCAGCAGCCAAGACCGAGCGGGAGCGGACGAGCAGTACTTC

J: TRBJ2-3
V: TRBV9
size: once
D: TRBD2
CDR3: CASSVDSGRAGDTQYF
DNA: TGTGCCAGCAGCGTAGATAGCGGGAGGGCCGGAGATACGCAGTATTTT

J: TRBJ2-7
V: TRBV28
size: NA
D: TRBD2
CDR3: CASSLGLAGGYEQYF
DNA: TGTGCCAGCAGTTTGGGTCTAGCGGGAGGCTACGAGCAGTACTTC

J: TRBJ1-5
V: TRBV30
size: NA
D: NA
CDR3: CAWSVAGNKQPQHF
DNA: TGTGCCTGGAGTGTGGCGGGGAATAAACAGCCCCAGCATTTT

J: TRBJ1-1
V: TRBV7-2
size: NA
D: NA
CDR3: CASIYRRGTAFF
DNA: TGTGCCAGCATCTACAGGCGGGGGACAGCTTTCTTT

J: TRBJ2-3
V: TRBV3-1/TRBV3-2
size: NA
D: TRBD2
CDR3: CASSRTVGGGRDTQYF
DNA: TGTGCCAGCAGCAGGACGGTGGGCGGGGGTAGGGATACGCAGTATTTT

J: TRBJ2-7
V: TRBV5-5
size: NA
D: TRBD2
CDR3: CASSEGGSTTYEQYF
DNA: TGTGCCAGCAGTGAGGGCGGGAGTACAACCTACGAGCAGTACTTC

J: TRBJ1-5
V: TRBV6-5
size: NA
D: NA
CDR3: CASGRGRNQPQHF
DNA: TGTGCCAGCGGTCGAGGGCGCAATCAGCCCCAGCATTTT